In its sample, the clone carrying this T cell receptor (beta chain) was seen once. Its antigen remains unknown. Stated time point: after dendritic cell vaccination, including at tumor progression/relapse. Input was 2 to 2.5 ug genomic DNA, or all available if less. TCRdb's copy holds only in-frame clones and misses some; the assay was immunoSEQ multiplex PCR. The data show tens of thousands of clones, with 83% seen just once and 6% to 7.5% held by the top ten. V was pared by 7 bases and J by 7 bases, with 8 bases of the junction left unmatched. Germline CDR1 SGHRS, CDR2 YFSETQ. This CDR3 spans 15 amino acids. The data belong to a study of glioma-infiltrating T cells after dendritic cell vaccination. Study information: Treatment, given 2003 to 2012, was autologous tumor lysate-pulsed dendritic cell vaccination. At biweekly intervals, patients got three intradermal dendritic cell vaccine injections.

The study, taken as a whole, reports: Higher TCR clonality did not directly relate to longer survival.

The sequenced sample was blood, obtained after dendritic cell vaccination. This receptor was identified in a human donor with glioblastoma. This chain uses TRBV5-1 with TRBJ2-2, with TRBD1 identical over 12 bases. The CDR3 region is CASEPGQGANGELFF. CDR3 nucleotides: TGCGCCAGCGAGCCGGGACAGGGGGCGAACGGGGAGCTGTTTTTT.